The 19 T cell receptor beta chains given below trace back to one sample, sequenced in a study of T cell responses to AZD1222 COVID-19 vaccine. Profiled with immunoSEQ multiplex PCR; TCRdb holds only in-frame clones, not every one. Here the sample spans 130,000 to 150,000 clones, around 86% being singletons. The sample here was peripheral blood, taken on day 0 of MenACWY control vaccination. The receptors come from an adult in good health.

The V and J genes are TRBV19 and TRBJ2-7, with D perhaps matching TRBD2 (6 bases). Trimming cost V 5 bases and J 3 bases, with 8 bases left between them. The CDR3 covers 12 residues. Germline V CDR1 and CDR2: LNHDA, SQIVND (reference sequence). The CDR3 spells CASSVGGYEQYF. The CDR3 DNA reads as TGTGCCAGTAGTGTCGGGGGCTACGAGCAGTACTTC. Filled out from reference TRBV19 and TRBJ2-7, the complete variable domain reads DGGITQSPKYLFRKEGQNVTLSCEQNLNHDAMYWYRQDPGQGLRLIYYSQIVNDFQKGDIAEGYSVSREKKESFPLTVTSAQKNPTAFYLCASSVGGYEQYFGPGTRLTVT.

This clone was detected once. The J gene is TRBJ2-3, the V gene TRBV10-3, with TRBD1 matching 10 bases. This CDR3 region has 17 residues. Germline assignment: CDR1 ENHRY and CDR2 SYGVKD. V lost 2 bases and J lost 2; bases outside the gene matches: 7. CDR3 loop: CAISEGSGTGATDTQYF. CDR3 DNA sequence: TGTGCCATCAGTGAGGGCTCCGGGACAGGGGCCACAGATACGCAGTATTTT.

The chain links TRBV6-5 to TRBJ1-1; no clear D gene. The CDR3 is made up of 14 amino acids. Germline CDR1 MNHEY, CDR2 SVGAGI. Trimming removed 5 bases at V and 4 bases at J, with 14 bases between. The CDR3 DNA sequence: TGTGCCAGCAGTCCGTTCCCCGTGGGCACTGAAGCTTTCTTT. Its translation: CASSPFPVGTEAFF.

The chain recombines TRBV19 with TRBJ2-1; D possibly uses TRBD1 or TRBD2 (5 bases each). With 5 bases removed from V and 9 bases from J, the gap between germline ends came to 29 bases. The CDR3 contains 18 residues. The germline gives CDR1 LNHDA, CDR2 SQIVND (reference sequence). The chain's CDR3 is CASSPHQGERRQWIEQFF. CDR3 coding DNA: TGTGCCAGTAGTCCCCATCAGGGAGAAAGGAGACAATGGATTGAGCAGTTCTTC.

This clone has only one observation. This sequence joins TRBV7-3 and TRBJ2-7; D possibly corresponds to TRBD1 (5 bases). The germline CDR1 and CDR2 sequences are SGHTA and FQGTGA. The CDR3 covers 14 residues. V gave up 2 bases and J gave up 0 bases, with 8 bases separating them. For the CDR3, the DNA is TGTGCCAGCAGCTTAGAACAGGCCTCCTACGAGCAGTACTTC. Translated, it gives CASSLEQASYEQYF.

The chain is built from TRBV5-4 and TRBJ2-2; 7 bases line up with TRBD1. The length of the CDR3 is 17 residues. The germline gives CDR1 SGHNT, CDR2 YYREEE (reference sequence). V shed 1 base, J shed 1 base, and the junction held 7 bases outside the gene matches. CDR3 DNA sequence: TGTGCCAGCAGCTTGAAACCCGACAGGGTGAACACCGGGGAGCTGTTTTTT. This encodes CASSLKPDRVNTGELFF.

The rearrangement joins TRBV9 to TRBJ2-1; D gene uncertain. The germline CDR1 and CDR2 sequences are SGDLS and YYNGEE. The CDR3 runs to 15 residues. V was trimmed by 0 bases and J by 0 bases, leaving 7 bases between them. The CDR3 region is CASSVAASSYNEQFF. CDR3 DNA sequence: TGTGCCAGCAGCGTAGCCGCGTCCTCCTACAATGAGCAGTTCTTC.

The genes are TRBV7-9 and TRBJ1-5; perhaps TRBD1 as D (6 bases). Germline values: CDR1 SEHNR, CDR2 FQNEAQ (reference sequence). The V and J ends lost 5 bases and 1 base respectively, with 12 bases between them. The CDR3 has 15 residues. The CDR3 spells CASSGTGLSNQPQHF. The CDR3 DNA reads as TGTGCCAGCAGCGGAACAGGGCTAAGCAATCAGCCCCAGCATTTT.

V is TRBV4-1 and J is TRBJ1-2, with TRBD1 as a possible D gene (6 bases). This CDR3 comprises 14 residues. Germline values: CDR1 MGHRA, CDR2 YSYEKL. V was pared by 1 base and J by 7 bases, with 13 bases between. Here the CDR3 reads CASSQGKGGFGYTF. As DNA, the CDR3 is TGCGCCAGCAGCCAAGGGAAAGGGGGTTTTGGCTACACCTTC.

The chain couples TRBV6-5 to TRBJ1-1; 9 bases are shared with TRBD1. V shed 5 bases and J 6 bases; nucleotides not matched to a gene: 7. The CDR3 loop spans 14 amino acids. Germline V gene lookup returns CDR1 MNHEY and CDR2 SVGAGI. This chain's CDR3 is CASSTRTGDAEAFF. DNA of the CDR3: TGTGCCAGCAGTACAAGGACAGGGGATGCTGAAGCTTTCTTT.

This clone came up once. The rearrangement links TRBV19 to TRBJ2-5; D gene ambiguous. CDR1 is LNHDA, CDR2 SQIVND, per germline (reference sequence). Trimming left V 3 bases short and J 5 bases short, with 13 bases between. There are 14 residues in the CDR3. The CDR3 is CASSIRGSGETQYF. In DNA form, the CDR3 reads TGTGCCAGTAGTATCAGAGGATCTGGGGAGACCCAGTACTTC.

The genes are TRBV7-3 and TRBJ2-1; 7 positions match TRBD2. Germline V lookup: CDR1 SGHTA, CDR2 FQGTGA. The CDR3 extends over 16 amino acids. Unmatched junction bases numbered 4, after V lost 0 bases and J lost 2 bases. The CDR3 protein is CASSLTAGVTYNEQFF. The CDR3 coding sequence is TGTGCCAGCAGCTTAACGGCGGGGGTTACCTACAATGAGCAGTTCTTC.

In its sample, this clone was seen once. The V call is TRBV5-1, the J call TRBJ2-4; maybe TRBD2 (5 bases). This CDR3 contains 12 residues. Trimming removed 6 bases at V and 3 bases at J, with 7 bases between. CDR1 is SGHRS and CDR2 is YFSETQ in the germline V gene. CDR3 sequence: CASKGSKNIQYF. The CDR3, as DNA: TGCGCCAGCAAAGGGAGCAAAAACATTCAGTACTTC.

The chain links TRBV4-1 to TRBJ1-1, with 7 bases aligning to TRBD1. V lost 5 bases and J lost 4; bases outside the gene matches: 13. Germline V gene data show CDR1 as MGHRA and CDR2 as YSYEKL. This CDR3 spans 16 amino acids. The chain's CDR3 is CASSSQTGAATTEAFF. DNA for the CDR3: TGCGCCAGCAGCTCGCAAACAGGGGCGGCGACCACTGAAGCTTTCTTT.

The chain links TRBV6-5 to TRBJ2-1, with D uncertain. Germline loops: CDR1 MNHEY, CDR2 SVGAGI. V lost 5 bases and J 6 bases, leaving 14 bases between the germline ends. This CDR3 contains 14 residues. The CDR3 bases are TGTGCCAGCAGTACGACCGGGCCCGGCAATGAGCAGTTCTTC. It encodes CASSTTGPGNEQFF.

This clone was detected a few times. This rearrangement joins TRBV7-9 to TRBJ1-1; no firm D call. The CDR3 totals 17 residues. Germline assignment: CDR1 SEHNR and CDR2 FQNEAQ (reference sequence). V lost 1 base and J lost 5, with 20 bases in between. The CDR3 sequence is CASSLGRPMRDGTEAFF. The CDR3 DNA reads TGTGCCAGCAGCTTAGGGAGGCCAATGCGGGATGGGACTGAAGCTTTCTTT.

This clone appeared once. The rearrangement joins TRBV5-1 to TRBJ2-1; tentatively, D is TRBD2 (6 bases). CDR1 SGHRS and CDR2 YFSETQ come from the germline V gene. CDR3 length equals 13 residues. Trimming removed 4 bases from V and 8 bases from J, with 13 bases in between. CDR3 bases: TGCGCCAGCAGCATAGGGACTTGGGATGAGCAGTTCTTC. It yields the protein CASSIGTWDEQFF.

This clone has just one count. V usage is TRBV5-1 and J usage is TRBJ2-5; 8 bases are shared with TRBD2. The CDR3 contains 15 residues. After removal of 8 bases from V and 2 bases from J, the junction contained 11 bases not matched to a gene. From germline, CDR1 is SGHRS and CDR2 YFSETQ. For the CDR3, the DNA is TGCGCCAGTTCCCTATACGGGGGGGAACAAGAGACCCAGTACTTC. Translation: CASSLYGGEQETQYF.

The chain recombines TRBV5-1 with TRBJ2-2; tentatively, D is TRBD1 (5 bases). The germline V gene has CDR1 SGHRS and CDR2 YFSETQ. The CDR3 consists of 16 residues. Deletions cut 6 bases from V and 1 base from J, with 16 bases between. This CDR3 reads CASNLRGQGNTGELFF. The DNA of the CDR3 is TGCGCCAGCAACCTTCGTGGGCAGGGGAACACCGGGGAGCTGTTTTTT.